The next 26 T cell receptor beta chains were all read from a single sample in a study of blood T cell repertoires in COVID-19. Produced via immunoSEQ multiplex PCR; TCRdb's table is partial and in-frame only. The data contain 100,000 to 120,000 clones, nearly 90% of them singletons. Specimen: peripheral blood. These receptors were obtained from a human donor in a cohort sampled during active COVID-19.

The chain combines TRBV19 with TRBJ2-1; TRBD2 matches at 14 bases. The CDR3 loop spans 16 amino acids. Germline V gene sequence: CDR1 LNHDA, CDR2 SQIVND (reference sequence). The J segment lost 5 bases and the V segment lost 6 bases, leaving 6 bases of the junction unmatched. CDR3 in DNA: TGTGCCAGTAGGAGACTAGCGGGAGGGCAAGACAATGAGCAGTTCTTC. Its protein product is CASRRLAGGQDNEQFF. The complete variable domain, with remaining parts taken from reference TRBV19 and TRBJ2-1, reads DGGITQSPKYLFRKEGQNVTLSCEQNLNHDAMYWYRQDPGQGLRLIYYSQIVNDFQKGDIAEGYSVSREKKESFPLTVTSAQKNPTAFYLCASRRLAGGQDNEQFFGPGTRLTVL.

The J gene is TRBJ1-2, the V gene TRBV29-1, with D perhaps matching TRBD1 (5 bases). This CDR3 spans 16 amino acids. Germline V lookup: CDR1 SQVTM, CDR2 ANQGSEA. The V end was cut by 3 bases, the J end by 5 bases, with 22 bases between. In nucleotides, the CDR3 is TGCAGCGTTGACCCCTCCAATCCCGACAGTCCATATGGCTACACCTTC. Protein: CSVDPSNPDSPYGYTF.

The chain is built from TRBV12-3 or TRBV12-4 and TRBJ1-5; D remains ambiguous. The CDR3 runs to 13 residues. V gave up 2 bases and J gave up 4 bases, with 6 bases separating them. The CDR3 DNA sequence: TGTGCCAGCAGTTTACGGTTAAATCAGCCCCAGCATTTT. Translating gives CASSLRLNQPQHF.

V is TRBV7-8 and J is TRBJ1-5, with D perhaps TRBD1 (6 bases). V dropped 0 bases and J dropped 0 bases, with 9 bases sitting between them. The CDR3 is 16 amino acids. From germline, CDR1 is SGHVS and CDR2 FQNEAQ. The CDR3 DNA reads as TGTGCCAGCAGCTTAGCAGGGGGTGATAGCAATCAGCCCCAGCATTTT. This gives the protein CASSLAGGDSNQPQHF. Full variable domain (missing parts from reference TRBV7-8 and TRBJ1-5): GAGVSQSPRYKVAKRGQDVALRCDPISGHVSLFWYQQALGQGPEFLTYFQNEAQLDKSGLPSDRFFAERPEGSVSTLKIQRTQQEDSAVYLCASSLAGGDSNQPQHFGDGTRLSIL.

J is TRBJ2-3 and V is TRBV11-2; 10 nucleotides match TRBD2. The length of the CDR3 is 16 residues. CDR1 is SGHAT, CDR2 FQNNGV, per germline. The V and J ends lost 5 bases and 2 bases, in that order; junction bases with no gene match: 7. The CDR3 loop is CASSVLAGSITDTQYF. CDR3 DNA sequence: TGTGCCAGCAGCGTACTAGCGGGGAGTATCACAGATACGCAGTATTTT.

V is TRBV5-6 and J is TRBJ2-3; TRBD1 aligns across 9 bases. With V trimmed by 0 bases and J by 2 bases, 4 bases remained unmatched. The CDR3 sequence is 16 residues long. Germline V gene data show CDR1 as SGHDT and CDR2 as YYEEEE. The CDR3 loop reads CASSLAGTGSTDTQYF. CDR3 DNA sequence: TGTGCCAGCAGCTTGGCCGGGACAGGGTCCACAGATACGCAGTATTTT.

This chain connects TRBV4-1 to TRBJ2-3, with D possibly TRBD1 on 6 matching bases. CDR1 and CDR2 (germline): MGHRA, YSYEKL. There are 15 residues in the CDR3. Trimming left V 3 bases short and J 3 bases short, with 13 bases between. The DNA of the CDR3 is TGCGCCAGCAGCCACTCGGGGCAGGGGACAGATACGCAGTATTTT. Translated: CASSHSGQGTDTQYF.

The CDR3 region is CASSPPVTYEQYF. The CDR3 DNA follows: TGTGCCAGCAGCCCTCCCGTAACCTACGAGCAGTACTTC. The chain has TRBV7-2 and TRBJ2-7; D gene unclear. Trimming stripped 5 bases from V and 2 bases from J, with 10 bases between. This CDR3 is built from 13 residues. Germline CDR1 reads SGHTA; CDR2 reads FQGNSA.

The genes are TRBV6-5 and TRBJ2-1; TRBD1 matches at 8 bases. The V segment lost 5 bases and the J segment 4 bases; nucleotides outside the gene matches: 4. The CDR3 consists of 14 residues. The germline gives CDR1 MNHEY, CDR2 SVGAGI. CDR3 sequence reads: CASSPGTGYNEQFF. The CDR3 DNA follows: TGTGCCAGCAGTCCCGGGACAGGATACAATGAGCAGTTCTTC.

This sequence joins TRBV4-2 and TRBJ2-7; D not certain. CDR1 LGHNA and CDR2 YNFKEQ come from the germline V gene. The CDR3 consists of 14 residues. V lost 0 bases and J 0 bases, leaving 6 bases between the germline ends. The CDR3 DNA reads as TGTGCCAGCAGCCAAGACTACGGCTCCTACGAGCAGTACTTC. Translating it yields CASSQDYGSYEQYF.

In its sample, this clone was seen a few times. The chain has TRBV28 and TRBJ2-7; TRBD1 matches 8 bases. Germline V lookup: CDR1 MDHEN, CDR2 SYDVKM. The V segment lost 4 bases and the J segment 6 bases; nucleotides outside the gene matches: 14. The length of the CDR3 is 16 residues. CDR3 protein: CASSSSILSTGAEQYF. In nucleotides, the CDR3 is TGTGCCAGCAGTTCTTCTATACTATCGACAGGGGCCGAGCAGTACTTC.

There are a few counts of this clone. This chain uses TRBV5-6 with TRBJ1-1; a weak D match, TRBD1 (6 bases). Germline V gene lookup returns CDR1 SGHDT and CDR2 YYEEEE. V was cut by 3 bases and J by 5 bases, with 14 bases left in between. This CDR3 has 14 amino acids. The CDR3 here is CASSSFADSTEAFF. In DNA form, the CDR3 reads TGTGCCAGCAGCTCCTTTGCGGACAGTACTGAAGCTTTCTTT.

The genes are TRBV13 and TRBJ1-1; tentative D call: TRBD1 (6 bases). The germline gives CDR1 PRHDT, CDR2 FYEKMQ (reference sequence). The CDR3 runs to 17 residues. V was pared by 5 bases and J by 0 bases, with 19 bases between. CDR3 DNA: TGTGCCAGCAGCGCCGGGGACACATCCATCATGAACACTGAAGCTTTCTTT. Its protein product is CASSAGDTSIMNTEAFF.

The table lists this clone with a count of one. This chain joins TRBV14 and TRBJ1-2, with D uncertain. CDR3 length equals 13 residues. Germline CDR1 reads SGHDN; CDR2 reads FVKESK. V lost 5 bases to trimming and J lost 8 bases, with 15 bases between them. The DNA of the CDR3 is TGTGCCAGCAGCGAACACCAGGCTCGGGGCTACACCTTC. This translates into CASSEHQARGYTF.

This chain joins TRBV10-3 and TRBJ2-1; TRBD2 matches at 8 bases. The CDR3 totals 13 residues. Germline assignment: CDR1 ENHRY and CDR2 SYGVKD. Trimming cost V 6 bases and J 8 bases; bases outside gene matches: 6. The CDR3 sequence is CAIRPGLGDEQFF. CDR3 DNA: TGTGCCATCAGGCCGGGACTAGGCGATGAGCAGTTCTTC.

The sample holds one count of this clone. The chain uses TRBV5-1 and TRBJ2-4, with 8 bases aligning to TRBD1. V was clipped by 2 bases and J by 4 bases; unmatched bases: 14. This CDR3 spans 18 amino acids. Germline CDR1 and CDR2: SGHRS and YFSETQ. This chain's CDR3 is CASSLRSRTTGEKNIQYF. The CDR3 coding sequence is TGCGCCAGCAGCTTACGTTCCCGTACGACAGGGGAAAAAAACATTCAGTACTTC.

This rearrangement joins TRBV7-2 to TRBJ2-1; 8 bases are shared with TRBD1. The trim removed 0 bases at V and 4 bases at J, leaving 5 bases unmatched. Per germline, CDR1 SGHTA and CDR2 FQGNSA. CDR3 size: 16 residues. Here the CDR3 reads CASSLAQGAGYNEQFF. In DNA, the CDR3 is TGTGCCAGCAGCTTAGCGCAGGGGGCGGGATACAATGAGCAGTTCTTC.

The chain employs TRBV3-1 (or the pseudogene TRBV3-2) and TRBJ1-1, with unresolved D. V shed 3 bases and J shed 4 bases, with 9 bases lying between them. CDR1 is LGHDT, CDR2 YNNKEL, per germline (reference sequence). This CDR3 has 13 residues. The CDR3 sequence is CASSQVEGTEAFF. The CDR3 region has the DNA TGTGCCAGCAGCCAGGTCGAGGGCACTGAAGCTTTCTTT.

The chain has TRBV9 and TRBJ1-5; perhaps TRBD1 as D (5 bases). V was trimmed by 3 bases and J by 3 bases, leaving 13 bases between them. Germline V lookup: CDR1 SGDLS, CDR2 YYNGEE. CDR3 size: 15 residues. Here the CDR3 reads CASSARGADNQPQHF. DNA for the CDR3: TGTGCCAGCAGCGCGCGCGGGGCGGACAATCAGCCCCAGCATTTT.

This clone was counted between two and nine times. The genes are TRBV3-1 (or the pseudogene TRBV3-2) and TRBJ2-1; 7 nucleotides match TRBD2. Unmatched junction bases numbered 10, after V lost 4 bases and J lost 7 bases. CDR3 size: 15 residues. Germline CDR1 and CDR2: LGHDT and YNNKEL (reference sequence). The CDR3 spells CASSPWAEAGNEQFF. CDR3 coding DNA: TGTGCCAGCAGCCCTTGGGCCGAAGCGGGGAATGAGCAGTTCTTC.

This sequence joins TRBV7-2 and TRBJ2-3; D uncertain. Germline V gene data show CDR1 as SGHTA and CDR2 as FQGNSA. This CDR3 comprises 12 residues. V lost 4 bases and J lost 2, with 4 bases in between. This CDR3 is CASSSYTDTQYF. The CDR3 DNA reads TGTGCCAGCAGCTCTTACACAGATACGCAGTATTTT. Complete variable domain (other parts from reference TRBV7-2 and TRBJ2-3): GAGVSQSPSNKVTEKGKDVELRCDPISGHTALYWYRQSLGQGLEFLIYFQGNSAPDKSGLPSDRFSAERTGGSVSTLTIQRTQQEDSAVYLCASSSYTDTQYFGPGTRLTVL.

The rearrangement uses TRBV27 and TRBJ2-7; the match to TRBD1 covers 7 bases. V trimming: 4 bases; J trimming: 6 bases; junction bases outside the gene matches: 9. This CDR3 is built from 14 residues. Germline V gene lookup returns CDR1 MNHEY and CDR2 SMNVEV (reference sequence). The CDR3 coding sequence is TGTGCCAGCAGTTACCGGGACAGAGGTGCCGAGCAGTACTTC. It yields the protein CASSYRDRGAEQYF.

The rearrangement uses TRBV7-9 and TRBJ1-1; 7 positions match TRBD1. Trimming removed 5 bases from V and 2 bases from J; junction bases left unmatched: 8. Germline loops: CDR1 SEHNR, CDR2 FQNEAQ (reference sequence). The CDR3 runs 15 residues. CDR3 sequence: CASSKDRALNTEAFF. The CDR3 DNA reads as TGTGCCAGCAGCAAAGACAGGGCGCTCAACACTGAAGCTTTCTTT.

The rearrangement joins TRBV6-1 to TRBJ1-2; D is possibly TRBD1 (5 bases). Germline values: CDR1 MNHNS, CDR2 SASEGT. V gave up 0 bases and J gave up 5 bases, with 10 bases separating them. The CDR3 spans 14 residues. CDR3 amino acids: CASSEARGPYGYTF. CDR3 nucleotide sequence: TGTGCCAGCAGTGAAGCTAGGGGTCCGTATGGCTACACCTTC.

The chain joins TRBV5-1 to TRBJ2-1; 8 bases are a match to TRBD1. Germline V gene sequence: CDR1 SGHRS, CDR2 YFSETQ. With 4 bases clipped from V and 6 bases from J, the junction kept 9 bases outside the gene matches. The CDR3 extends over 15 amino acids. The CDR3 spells CASSPRRGRVNEQFF. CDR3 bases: TGCGCCAGCAGCCCCCGCAGGGGGCGGGTCAATGAGCAGTTCTTC.

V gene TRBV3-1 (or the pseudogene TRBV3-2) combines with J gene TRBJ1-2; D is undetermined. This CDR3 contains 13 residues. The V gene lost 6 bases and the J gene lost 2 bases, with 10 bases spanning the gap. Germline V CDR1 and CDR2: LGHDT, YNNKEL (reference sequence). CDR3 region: CASRPGGNYGYTF. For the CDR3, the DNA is TGTGCCAGCAGGCCGGGAGGCAACTATGGCTACACCTTC.